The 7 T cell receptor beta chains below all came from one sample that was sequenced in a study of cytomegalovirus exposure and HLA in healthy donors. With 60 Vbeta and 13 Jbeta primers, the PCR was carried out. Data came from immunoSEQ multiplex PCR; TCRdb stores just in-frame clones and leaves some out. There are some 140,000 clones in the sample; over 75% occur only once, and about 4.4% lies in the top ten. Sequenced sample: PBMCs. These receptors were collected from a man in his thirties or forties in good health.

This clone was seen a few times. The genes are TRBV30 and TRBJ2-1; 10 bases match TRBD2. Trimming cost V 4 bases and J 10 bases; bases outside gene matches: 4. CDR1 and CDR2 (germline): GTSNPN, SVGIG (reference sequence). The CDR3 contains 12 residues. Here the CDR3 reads CAWKDSGREQFF. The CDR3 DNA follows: TGTGCCTGGAAAGATAGCGGGAGGGAGCAGTTCTTC.

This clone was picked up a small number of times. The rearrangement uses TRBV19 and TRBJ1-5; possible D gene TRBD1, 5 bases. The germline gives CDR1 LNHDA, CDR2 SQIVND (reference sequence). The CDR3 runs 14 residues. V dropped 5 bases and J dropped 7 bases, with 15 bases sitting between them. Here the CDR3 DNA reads TGTGCCAGTAGTGACGGCGGGGCGTCGCAGCCCCAGCATTTT. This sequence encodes CASSDGGASQPQHF.

This chain's CDR3 is CASSLTGTKGDEQFF. CDR3 bases: TGTGCCAGCAGCCTTACCGGGACTAAGGGGGATGAGCAGTTCTTC. The chain recombines TRBV7-3 with TRBJ2-1; D is perhaps TRBD2 (7 bases). The germline CDR1 and CDR2 sequences are SGHTA and FQGTGA. Trimming took 5 bases from V and 8 from J, leaving 19 bases between them. The CDR3 extends over 15 amino acids.

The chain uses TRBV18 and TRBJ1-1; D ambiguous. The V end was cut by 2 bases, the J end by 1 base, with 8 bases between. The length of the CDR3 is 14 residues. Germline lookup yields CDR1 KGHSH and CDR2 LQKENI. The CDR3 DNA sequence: TGTGCCAGCTCACCAGCGAACGGGAACACTGAAGCTTTCTTT. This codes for CASSPANGNTEAFF.

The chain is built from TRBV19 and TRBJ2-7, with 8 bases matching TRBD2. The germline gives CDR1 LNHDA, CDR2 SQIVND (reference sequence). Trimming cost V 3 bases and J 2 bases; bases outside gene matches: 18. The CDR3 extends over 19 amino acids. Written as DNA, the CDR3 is TGTGCCAGTAGTATCGGCCCGCCGTGGGGTAGCGGGGAAACCTACGAGCAGTACTTC. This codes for CASSIGPPWGSGETYEQYF.

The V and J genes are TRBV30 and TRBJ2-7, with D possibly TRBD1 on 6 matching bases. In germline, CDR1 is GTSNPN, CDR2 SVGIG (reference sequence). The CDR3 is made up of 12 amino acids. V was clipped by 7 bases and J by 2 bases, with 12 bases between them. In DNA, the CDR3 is TGTGCCTACCTTACAGGGCCCTACGAGCAGTACTTC. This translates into CAYLTGPYEQYF.

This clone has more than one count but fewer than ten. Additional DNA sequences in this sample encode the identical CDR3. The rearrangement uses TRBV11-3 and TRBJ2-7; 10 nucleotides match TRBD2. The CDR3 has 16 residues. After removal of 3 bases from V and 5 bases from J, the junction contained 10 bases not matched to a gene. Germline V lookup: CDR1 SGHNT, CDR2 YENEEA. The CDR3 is CASSFNWLAGAHEQYF. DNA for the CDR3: TGTGCCAGCAGCTTTAATTGGCTAGCGGGAGCCCACGAGCAGTACTTC.